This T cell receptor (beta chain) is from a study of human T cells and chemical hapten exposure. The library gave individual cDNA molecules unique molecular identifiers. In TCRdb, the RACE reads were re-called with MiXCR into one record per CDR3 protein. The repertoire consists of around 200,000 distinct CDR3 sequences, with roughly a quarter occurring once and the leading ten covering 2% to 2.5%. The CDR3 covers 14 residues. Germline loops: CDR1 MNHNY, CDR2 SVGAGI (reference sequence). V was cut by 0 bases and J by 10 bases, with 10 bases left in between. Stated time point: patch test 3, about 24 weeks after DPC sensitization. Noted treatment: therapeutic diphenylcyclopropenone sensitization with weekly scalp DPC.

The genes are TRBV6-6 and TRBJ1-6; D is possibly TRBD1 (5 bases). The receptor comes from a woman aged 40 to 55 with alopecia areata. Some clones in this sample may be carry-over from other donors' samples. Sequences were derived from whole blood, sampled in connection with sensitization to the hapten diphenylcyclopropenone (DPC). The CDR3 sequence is CASSYSQGGSPLHF. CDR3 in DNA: TGTGCCAGCAGTTACTCCCAGGGTGGATCACCCCTCCACTTT.